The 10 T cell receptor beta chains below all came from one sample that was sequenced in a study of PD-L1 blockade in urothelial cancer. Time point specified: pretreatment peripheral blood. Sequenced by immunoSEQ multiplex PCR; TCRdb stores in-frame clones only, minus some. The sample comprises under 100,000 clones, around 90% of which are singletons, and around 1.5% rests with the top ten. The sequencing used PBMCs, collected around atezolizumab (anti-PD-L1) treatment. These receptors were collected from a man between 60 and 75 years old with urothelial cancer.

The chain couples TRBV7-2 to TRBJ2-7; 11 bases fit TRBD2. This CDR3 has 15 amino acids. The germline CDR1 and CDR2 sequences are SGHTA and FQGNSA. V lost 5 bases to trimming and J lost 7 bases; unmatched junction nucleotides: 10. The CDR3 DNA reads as TGTGCCAGCAGCCCTGTTAGCGGGGGGGCACAAGAGCAGTACTTC. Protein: CASSPVSGGAQEQYF.

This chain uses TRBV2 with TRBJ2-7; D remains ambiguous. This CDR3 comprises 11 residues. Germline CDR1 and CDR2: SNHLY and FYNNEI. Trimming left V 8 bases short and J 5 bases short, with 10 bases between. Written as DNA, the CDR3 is TGTGCCAGCCGATCCAGAAACGAGCAGTACTTC. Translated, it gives CASRSRNEQYF.

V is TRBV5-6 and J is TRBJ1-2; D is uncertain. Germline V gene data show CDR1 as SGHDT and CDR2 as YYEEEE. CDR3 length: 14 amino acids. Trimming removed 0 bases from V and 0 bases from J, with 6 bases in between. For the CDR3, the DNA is TGTGCCAGCAGCTTGGCCGGAGCTAACTATGGCTACACCTTC. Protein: CASSLAGANYGYTF.

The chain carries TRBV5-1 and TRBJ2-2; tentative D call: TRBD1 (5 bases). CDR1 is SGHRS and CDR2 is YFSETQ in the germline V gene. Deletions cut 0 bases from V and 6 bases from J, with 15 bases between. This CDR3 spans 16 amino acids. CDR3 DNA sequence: TGCGCCAGCAGCTTGGCGGCAGGGATGAGCGCCGGGGAGCTGTTTTTT. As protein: CASSLAAGMSAGELFF.

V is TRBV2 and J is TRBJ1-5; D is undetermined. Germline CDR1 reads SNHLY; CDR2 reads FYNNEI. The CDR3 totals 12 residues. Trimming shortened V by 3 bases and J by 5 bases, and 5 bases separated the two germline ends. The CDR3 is CASSEADQPQHF. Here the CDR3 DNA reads TGTGCCAGCAGTGAGGCTGATCAGCCCCAGCATTTT.

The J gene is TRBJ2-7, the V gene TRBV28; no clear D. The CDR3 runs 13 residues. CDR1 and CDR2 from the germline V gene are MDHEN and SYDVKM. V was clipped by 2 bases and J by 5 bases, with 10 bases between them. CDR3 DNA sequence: TGTGCCAGCAGTTTAGCACGAGATAACGAGCAGTACTTC. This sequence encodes CASSLARDNEQYF.

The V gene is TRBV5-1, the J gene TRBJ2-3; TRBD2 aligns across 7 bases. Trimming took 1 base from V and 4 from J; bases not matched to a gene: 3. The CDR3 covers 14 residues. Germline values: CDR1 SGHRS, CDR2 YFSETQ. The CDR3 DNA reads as TGCGCCAGCAGCTTGAGCGGGGACCCAGATACGCAGTATTTT. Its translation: CASSLSGDPDTQYF.

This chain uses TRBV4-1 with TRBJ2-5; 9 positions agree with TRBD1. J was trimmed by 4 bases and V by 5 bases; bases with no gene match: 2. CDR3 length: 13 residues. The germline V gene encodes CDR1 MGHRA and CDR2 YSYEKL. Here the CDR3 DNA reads TGCGCCAGCAGCTTGACAGGGGGAGAGACCCAGTACTTC. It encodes CASSLTGGETQYF.

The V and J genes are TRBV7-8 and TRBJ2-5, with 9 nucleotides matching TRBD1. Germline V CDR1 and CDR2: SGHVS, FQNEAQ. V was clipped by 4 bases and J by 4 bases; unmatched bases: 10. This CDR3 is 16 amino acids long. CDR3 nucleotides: TGTGCCAGCAGCTGGCGCAACACGGACAGGGGAGAGACCCAGTACTTC. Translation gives CASSWRNTDRGETQYF.

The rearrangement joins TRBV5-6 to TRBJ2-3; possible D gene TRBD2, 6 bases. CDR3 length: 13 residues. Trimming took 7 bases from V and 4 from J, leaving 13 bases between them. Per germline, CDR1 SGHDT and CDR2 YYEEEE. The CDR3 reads CASAEGIPDTQYF. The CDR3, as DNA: TGTGCCAGCGCGGAGGGGATCCCAGATACGCAGTATTTT.